This T cell receptor (beta chain) was identified in a study of neurological immune-mediated disorders. Study-level points and caveats: None of the CDR3 amino acid sequences of expanded clones recurred across subjects, suggesting private repertoires in all groups.

Trimming shortened V by 5 bases and J by 7 bases, and 15 bases separated the two germline ends. The CDR3 runs 13 residues. Germline lookup yields CDR1 SGHAT and CDR2 FQNNGV. The sample holds many counts of this clonotype. Its antigen is still unknown. The cDNA was generated by 5'RACE with 10-nucleotide random UMIs. Each CDR3 protein is one row after TCRdb ran MiXCR on the 5' RACE reads. The sample consists of 55,000 to 65,000 distinct CDR3 sequences, roughly 3.2% of them appearing once. The chain links TRBV11-2 to TRBJ2-7; D remains unclear. This TCR derives from a woman under 40 with multiple sclerosis. The sequencing sample was made of PBMCs. CDR3 DNA sequence: TGTGCCAGCAGCCCCGGGCCCCTCGGAGAGCAGTACTTC. This translates into CASSPGPLGEQYF.